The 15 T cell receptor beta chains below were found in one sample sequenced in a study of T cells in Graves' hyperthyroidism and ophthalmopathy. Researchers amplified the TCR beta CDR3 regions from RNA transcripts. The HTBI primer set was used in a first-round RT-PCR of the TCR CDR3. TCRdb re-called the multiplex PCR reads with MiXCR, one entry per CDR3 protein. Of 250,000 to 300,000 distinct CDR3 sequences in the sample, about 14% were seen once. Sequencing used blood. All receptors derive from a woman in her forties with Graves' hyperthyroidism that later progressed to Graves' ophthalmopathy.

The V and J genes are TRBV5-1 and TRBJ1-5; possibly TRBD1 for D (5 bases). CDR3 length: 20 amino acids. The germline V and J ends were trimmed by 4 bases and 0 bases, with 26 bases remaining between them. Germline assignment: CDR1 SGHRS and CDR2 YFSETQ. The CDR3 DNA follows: TGCGCCAGCAGCCTATCGGGAGGGGCCCTAGATTTAGATAGCAATCAGCCCCAGCATTTT. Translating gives CASSLSGGALDLDSNQPQHF. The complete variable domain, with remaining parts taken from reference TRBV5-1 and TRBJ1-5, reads KAGVTQTPRYLIKTRGQQVTLSCSPISGHRSVSWYQQTPGQGLQFLFEYFSETQRNKGNFPGRFSGRQFSNSRSEMNVSTLELGDSALYLCASSLSGGALDLDSNQPQHFGDGTRLSIL.

CDR3 in DNA: TGTGCCAGCAGTTACCCCGCCGGCTATGGCTACACCTTC. It codes for CASSYPAGYGYTF. The chain joins TRBV6-5 to TRBJ1-2; D call uncertain. Germline values: CDR1 MNHEY, CDR2 SVGAGI. The V and J ends lost 2 bases and 4 bases respectively, with 8 bases between them. The CDR3 loop spans 13 amino acids.

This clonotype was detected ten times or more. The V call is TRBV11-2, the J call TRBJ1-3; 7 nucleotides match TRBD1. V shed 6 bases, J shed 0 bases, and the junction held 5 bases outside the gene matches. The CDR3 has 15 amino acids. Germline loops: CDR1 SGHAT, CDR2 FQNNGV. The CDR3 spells CASRGGTDSGNTIYF. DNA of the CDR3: TGTGCCAGCAGGGGGGGGACAGACTCTGGAAACACCATATATTTT.

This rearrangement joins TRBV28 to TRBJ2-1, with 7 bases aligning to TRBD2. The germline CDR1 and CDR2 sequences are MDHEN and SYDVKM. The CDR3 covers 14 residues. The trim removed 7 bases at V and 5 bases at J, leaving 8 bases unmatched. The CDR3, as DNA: TGTGCCAGCACCAGACTAGCCCGAAACAATGAGCAGTTCTTC. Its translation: CASTRLARNNEQFF.

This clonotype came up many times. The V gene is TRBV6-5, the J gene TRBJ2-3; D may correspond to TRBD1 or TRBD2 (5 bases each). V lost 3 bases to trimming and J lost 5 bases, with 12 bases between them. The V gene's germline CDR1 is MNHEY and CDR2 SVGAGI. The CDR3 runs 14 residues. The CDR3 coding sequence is TGTGCCAGCAGTTATGTGGGGGTAGGAGATACGCAGTATTTT. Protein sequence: CASSYVGVGDTQYF.

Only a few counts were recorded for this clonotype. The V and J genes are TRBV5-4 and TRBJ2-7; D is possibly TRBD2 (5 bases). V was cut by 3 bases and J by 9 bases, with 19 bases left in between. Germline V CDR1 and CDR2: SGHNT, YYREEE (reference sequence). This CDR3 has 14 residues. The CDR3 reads CASSSFFSAEGQYF. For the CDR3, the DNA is TGTGCCAGCAGCTCCTTTTTCTCAGCGGAAGGGCAGTACTTC.

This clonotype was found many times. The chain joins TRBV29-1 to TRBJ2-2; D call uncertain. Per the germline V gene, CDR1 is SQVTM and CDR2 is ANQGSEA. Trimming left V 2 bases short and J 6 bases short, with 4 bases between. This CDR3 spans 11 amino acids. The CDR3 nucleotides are TGCAGCGTTGAATCAGCCGGGGAGCTGTTTTTT. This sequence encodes CSVESAGELFF.

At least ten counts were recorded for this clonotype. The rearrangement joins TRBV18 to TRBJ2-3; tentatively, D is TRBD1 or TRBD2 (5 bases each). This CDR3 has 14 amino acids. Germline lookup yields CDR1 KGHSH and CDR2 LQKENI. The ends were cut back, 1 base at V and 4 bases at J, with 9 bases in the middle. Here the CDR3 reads CASSPRGFSDTQYF. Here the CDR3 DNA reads TGTGCCAGCTCACCACGGGGGTTTTCAGATACGCAGTATTTT.

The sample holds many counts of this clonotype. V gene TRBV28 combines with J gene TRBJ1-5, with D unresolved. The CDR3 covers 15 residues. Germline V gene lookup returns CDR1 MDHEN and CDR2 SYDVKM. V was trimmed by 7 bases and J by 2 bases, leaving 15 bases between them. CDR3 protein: CASNDPWARNQPQHF. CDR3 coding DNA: TGTGCCAGCAATGATCCATGGGCACGCAATCAGCCCCAGCATTTT.

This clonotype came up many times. This CDR3 is CASSPTSGGEQFF. DNA of the CDR3: TGTGCCAGCTCGCCCACATCAGGAGGGGAGCAGTTCTTC. V usage is TRBV18 and J usage is TRBJ2-1; tentative D call: TRBD2 (6 bases). CDR3 length: 13 amino acids. Trimming cost V 6 bases and J 10 bases, with 16 bases left between them. Germline assignment: CDR1 KGHSH and CDR2 LQKENI. The full variable domain, in which reference TRBV18 and TRBJ2-1 provide the parts outside the CDR3, is NAGVMQNPRHLVRRRGQEARLRCSPMKGHSHVYWYRQLPEEGLKFMVYLQKENIIDESGMPKERFSAEFPKEGPSILRIQQVVRGDSAAYFCASSPTSGGEQFFGPGTRLTVL.

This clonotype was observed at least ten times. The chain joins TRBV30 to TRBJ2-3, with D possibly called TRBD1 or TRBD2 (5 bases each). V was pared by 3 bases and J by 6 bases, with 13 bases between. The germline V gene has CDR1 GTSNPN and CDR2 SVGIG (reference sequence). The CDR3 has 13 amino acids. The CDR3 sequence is CAWRTFWDDTQYF. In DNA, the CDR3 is TGTGCCTGGAGGACCTTCTGGGACGATACGCAGTATTTT.

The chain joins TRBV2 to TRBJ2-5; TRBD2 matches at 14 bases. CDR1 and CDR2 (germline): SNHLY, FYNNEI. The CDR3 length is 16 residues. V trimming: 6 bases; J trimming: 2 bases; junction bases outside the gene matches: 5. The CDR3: CASRTGLAGEQETQYF. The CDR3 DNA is TGTGCCAGCAGAACGGGACTAGCGGGAGAGCAAGAGACCCAGTACTTC.

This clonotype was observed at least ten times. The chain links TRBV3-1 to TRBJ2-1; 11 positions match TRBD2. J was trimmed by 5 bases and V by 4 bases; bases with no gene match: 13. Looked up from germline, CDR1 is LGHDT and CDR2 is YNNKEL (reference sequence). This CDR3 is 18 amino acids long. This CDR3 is CASSPSVASGRWDNEQFF. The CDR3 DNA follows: TGTGCCAGCAGCCCGTCGGTTGCTAGCGGGAGGTGGGACAATGAGCAGTTCTTC.

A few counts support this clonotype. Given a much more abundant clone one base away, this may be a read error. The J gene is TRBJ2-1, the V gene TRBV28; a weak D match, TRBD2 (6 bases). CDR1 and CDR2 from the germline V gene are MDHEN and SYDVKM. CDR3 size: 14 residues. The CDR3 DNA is TGTGCCAGCAGGGCGGGGCAGCTCTACGATGAGCAGTTCTTC. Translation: CASRAGQLYDEQFF.

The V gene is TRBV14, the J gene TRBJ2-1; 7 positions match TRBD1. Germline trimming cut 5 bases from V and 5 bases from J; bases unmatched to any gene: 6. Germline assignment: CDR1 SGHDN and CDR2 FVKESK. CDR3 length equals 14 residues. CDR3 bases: TGTGCCAGCAGCTTAGTAACAGGGGACAATGAGCAGTTCTTC. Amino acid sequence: CASSLVTGDNEQFF.